Listed below are T cell receptor beta chains from one sample, sequenced in a study of CD8 T cells in Susac syndrome. From the immunoSEQ multiplex PCR reads, TCRdb called clonotypes with MiXCR, one entry per CDR3 protein. The sample consists of some 150,000 distinct CDR3 sequences, nearly 95% of them appearing once. Sequenced input: CD8+ T cells from PBMCs. These receptors were obtained from a human donor in good health. Each CDR3 is given with its conserved first and last residue. A D gene is named only where the DNA matches it firmly. Part of the rows lack a size; the others show once, few, many or a class for expanded clones.

DNA,CDR3,V,D,size,J
TGTGCCACCAGTGATTTGCAACAGGGTGCGCCCCAGCATTTT,CATSDLQQGAPQHF,TRBV24-1,NA,NA,TRBJ1-5
TGTGCCAGCAGCGTAGTTCCTAGCTGGGAGACCCAGTACTTC,CASSVVPSWETQYF,TRBV9,NA,NA,TRBJ2-5
TGTGCCAGCAGCCAAGTTGCGGGAGACGATGAGCAGTTCTTC,CASSQVAGDDEQFF,TRBV3-1,TRBD2,NA,TRBJ2-1
TGTGCCAGCAGTTTATTATCAGTTGGGGTCGGAGCTTTCTTT,CASSLLSVGVGAFF,TRBV27,NA,once,TRBJ1-1
TGTGCCAGCAGCTTAGCGATGGAAAACCAAGAGACCCAGTACTTC,CASSLAMENQETQYF,TRBV7-9,NA,NA,TRBJ2-5
TGTGCCAGCAGAGAGGACGGTTCCTACGAGCAGTACTTC,CASREDGSYEQYF,TRBV28,NA,NA,TRBJ2-7
TGCGCCAGCAGCCAAGGTTTCCGAGAGACCCAGTACTTC,CASSQGFRETQYF,TRBV4-3,NA,NA,TRBJ2-5
TGTGCCAGCAGCGATAGCAATCAGCCCCAGCATTTT,CASSDSNQPQHF,TRBV4-2,NA,NA,TRBJ1-5
TGTGCCAGCAGTCCTCCGGACGGTTCGAACACTGAAGCTTTCTTT,CASSPPDGSNTEAFF,TRBV28,NA,NA,TRBJ1-1
TGCAGTGCTAGACCTTGGGGACAGACTCAAGAGACCCAGTACTTC,CSARPWGQTQETQYF,TRBV20-1,TRBD1,NA,TRBJ2-5
TGTGCCAGCAGCTTAGGCCAGCGGGCCACAGATACGCAGTATTTT,CASSLGQRATDTQYF,TRBV11-2,NA,NA,TRBJ2-3
TGTGCCTGGAGTGTAGACTACGGGGACGAGCAGTACTTC,CAWSVDYGDEQYF,TRBV30,NA,NA,TRBJ2-7
TGTGCCAGCAGCGCGAGATCCTACGAGCAGTACTTC,CASSARSYEQYF,TRBV5-6,NA,NA,TRBJ2-7
TGCGCCAGCAGCCAAGACCCCGGGACAGGGTCTAGGGAGCAGTACTTC,CASSQDPGTGSREQYF,TRBV4-1,TRBD1,NA,TRBJ2-7
TGCAGCGTTGAAGATTATCTTGAAGCTTTCTTT,CSVEDYLEAFF,TRBV29-1,NA,NA,TRBJ1-1
TGCAGTGCTAGAGTGCTTAGCAATCAGCCCCAGCATTTT,CSARVLSNQPQHF,TRBV20-1,NA,NA,TRBJ1-5
TGTGCCAGCAGCCGCGGACTAGCGGGACCAAATGAGCAGTTCTTC,CASSRGLAGPNEQFF,TRBV3-1,TRBD2,NA,TRBJ2-1
TGTGCCAGCAGCCTAAACACTAGGAACAATGAGCAGTTCTTC,CASSLNTRNNEQFF,TRBV11-2,NA,NA,TRBJ2-1
TGTGCCAGCAGTAACCCGGGACAGGGGGTAATCGGGGAGCTGTTTTTT,CASSNPGQGVIGELFF,TRBV28,TRBD1,NA,TRBJ2-2
TGCGCCAGCAGCCGAGGGACGGGGACTGAAGCTTTCTTT,CASSRGTGTEAFF,TRBV4-3,NA,NA,TRBJ1-1
TGTGCCAGCAGCCTCCCGGGACGGTTTACGCAGTATTTT,CASSLPGRFTQYF,TRBV13,NA,NA,TRBJ2-3
TGTGCCAGCAGCTTAGGCCAAAACATTCAGTACTTC,CASSLGQNIQYF,TRBV13,NA,few,TRBJ2-4
TGTGCCAGCAGTACCGGACTAGCGTGGAATGAGCAGTTCTTC,CASSTGLAWNEQFF,TRBV7-9,TRBD2,NA,TRBJ2-1